This T cell receptor beta chain was retrieved from a study of T cells in women clearing cervical HPV infection. CDR1 is SGHTS, CDR2 YDEGEE, per germline. The CDR3 totals 14 residues. Trimming pared 1 base from V and 3 bases from J, leaving 11 bases between. A remark on this clone: The antigen is unknown. Read data end 3 residues before the CDR3 end; the end is taken from the germline J gene.

Broader study findings: CIN3+ cases had significantly higher TCR richness than controls; evenness did not differ. TRBV6-7 relative abundance averaged approximately 0.1% in cases and 0.16% in controls.

Measured with immunoSEQ multiplex PCR; TCRdb has only the in-frame clones, and not every one. The listing records around 35,000 clones. Sequenced material: blood buffy coat. This rearrangement joins TRBV5-8 to TRBJ2-7, with D possibly being TRBD1 (6 bases). The sequence derives from a woman aged 18-70 years with a cervical HPV16 infection that either progressed to CIN3+ or cleared (not recorded which). This chain's CDR3 is CASSLRYRDYEQYF. The CDR3 bases that were read are TGTGCCAGCAGCTTGCGGTACAGGGACTACGAG.